This T cell receptor beta chain was recovered during a study of blood T cell repertoires in COVID-19. Study as a whole: Samples representing acute and convalescent COVID-19 were sourced from the United States, Italy and Spain. Nucleic acid was either cDNA or gDNA, and it came from T cells, B-cell-depleted T cells, or PBMCs.

V shed 1 base, J shed 3 bases, and the junction held 18 bases outside the gene matches. The CDR3 extends over 21 amino acids. Germline CDR1 and CDR2: LGHNA and YSLEER. In the original analysis: The assay estimated nucleated cells by amplifying reference gene primers. TCRdb's table, derived via immunoSEQ multiplex PCR, lists solely in-frame clones and lacks some. V, J and clone size are taken as reported in that table, and D and trimming were inferred from the DNA itself. Among under 200,000 clones listed, approximately 80% were seen once. The rearrangement joins TRBV4-3 to TRBJ1-2; 12 bases align to TRBD1. The TCR originated in a woman aged 80 or over with acute or convalescent COVID-19. What was sequenced was peripheral blood. The CDR3 DNA is TGCGCCAGCAGCCAAGTTGGGACAGGGGGCTCCCCTCGTCGCGGCTACTATGGCTACACCTTC. Its translation: CASSQVGTGGSPRRGYYGYTF.